Listed below are T cell receptor beta chains from one sample, sequenced in a study of OX40 agonist ivuxolimab in advanced cancers. Measured with immunoSEQ multiplex PCR; TCRdb has only the in-frame clones, and not every one. The sample holds about 33,000 clones; approximately 89% are singletons and the top ten take 0.92%. The specimen comprised CD4+ or CD8+ T cells sorted from blood, sampled in a trial of the OX40 agonist ivuxolimab. These receptors came from an adult with an advanced solid tumor such as melanoma, head and neck, liver or kidney cancer. The CDR3 runs from the conserved cysteine through the conserved F or W.

j_call | v_call | cdr3_aa
. | TRBV2 | CASSQSGGFNYEQYF
TRBJ1-1 | TRBV19 | CASLTGLGAFF
TRBJ1-6 | TRBV6-1 | CASRSQVPSPLHF
TRBJ1-2 | TRBV19 | CASSIASVSYGYTF
TRBJ1-4 | TRBV2 | CASIYRGYEKLFF
TRBJ1-4 | TRBV5-1 | CASSLKGDGWGEKLFF
TRBJ1-2 | TRBV9 | CASSVQTGGGYTF
TRBJ1-2 | TRBV28 | CASSTGGREGYTF
TRBJ2-3 | TRBV27 | CASSFFLGGASASDTQYF
TRBJ2-2 | TRBV2 | CASNGRTGNTGELFF
TRBJ1-2 | TRBV2 | CASSEKQTYGYTF
TRBJ2-2 | TRBV11-2 | CASSSGANTGELFF
TRBJ1-2 | TRBV5-1 | CASSLSTGVGDGYTF
TRBJ2-3 | TRBV9 | CASSRDSTDTQYF
TRBJ2-2 | TRBV6-6 | CASSPGFTGELFF
TRBJ1-5 | TRBV27 | CASRRMGGHGQPQHF
TRBJ1-6 | TRBV5-4 | CASSSRDMGSPLHF
TRBJ2-1 | TRBV7-9 | CASSFNPPAGLKSSEQFF